The following is a TCR beta chain sequence with its context. Antigen unknown. The sample carries other DNA sequences with the same CDR3. The data were taken from a study of beta chain features in type 1 diabetes. General observations from the study: For type 1 diabetes patients, VDJ junctions showed fewer insertions and more deletions.

The V and J ends lost 6 bases and 0 bases, in that order; junction bases with no gene match: 5. The CDR3 contains 15 residues. The V gene's germline CDR1 is MNHEY and CDR2 SMNVEV (reference sequence). The whole isolated RNA underwent reverse transcription, so sequencing captured expressed TCRB transcripts. Sequencing was performed with immunoSEQ multiplex PCR; in TCRdb, only in-frame clones are kept and a portion is missing. The top ten clones hold over 2% of a sample with about 60,000 clones, about three fifths of them seen once. This chain connects TRBV27 to TRBJ2-7, with 10 bases aligning to TRBD1. This TCR was sampled from a woman under 30 in good health. The sequenced sample was Tregs from blood. CDR3 residues: CASRVGDRGSYEQYF. CDR3 sequence (DNA): TGTGCCAGCAGGGTAGGGGACAGGGGCTCCTACGAGCAGTACTTC.